The T cell receptor beta chain described here comes from a study of T cell responses to AZD1222 COVID-19 vaccine. Notes on the study in general: The CD4 TCRs associated with vaccination extended across spike and predominated at 160-218 and 743-854. Clonal diversity was possibly underestimated; the donors were predominantly white British and more often female. As reported, nearly half of all spike-specific TCRs target variant regions that are unmutated. Only 5 or 6 AZD1222 recipients tested seropositive at baseline.

The CDR3 has 12 residues. Details on this clone: Antigen unknown.

The data were produced by immunoSEQ multiplex PCR, yet TCRdb's version contains in-frame clones alone and is incomplete. The sample has under 200,000 clones, 88% seen once. This chain links TRBV21-1 with TRBJ2-1. TRBV21-1 has pseudogene status. The sequences come from peripheral blood, collected 28 days after the second AZD1222 dose. The TCR comes from an adult who received the AZD1222 COVID-19 vaccine. CDR3 nucleotides: TGTGCCAGCACCGTCGGGCCCAATGAGCAGTTCTTC. Amino acid sequence: CASTVGPNEQFF.